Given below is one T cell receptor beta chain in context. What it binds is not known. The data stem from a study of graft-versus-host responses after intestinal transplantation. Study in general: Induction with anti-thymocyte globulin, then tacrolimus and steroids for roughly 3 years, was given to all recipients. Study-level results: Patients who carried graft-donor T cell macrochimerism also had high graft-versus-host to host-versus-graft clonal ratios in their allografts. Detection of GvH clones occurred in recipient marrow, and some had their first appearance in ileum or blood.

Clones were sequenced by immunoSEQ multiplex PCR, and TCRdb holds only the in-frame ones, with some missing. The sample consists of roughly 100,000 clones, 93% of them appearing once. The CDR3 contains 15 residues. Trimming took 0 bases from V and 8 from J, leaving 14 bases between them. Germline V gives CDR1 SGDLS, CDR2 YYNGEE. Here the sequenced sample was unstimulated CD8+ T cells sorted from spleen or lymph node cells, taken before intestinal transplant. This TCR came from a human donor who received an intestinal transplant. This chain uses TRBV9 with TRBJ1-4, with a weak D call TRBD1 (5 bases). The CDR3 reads CASSVVGGGEEKLFF. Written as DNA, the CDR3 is TGTGCCAGCAGCGTAGTAGGTGGGGGAGAGGAAAAACTGTTTTTT.